These T cell receptor beta chains were read from a single sample in a study of identifying expanded T cells in peripheral blood. Measured with immunoSEQ multiplex PCR; TCRdb has only the in-frame clones, and not every one. The sample holds about 85,000 clones, about 89% seen once. Sequencing used blood. These receptors were taken from a person aged 18 to 70 in good health. The CDR3 runs from the conserved cysteine through the conserved F or W. A D gene is named only where the DNA matches it firmly. Clone size is not always given. Where it is, it says once, few, many or a class for expanded clones.

v_gene: TRBV2; abundance: .; j_gene: TRBJ2-1; d_gene: .; CDR3aa: CASSEAQGGDEQFF; CDR3nt: TGTGCCAGCAGTGAAGCACAGGGGGGGGATGAGCAGTTCTTC
v_gene: TRBV10-1; abundance: once; j_gene: TRBJ1-6; d_gene: .; CDR3aa: CASRASNSPLHF; CDR3nt: TGCGCCAGCAGGGCCTCAAATTCACCCCTCCACTTT
v_gene: TRBV29-1; abundance: .; j_gene: TRBJ2-1; d_gene: TRBD2; CDR3aa: CSVLAGGNEQFF; CDR3nt: TGCAGCGTTTTAGCGGGAGGTAATGAGCAGTTCTTC
v_gene: TRBV9; abundance: .; j_gene: TRBJ2-1; d_gene: TRBD2; CDR3aa: CASSPGGAYNEQFF; CDR3nt: TGTGCCAGCAGCCCCGGGGGGGCCTACAATGAGCAGTTCTTC
v_gene: TRBV7-2; abundance: .; j_gene: TRBJ2-7; d_gene: .; CDR3aa: CASSAGRNEQYF; CDR3nt: TGTGCCAGCAGCGCCGGACGGAACGAGCAGTACTTC
v_gene: TRBV2; abundance: few; j_gene: TRBJ2-7; d_gene: .; CDR3aa: CASSRAPSYEQYF; CDR3nt: TGTGCCAGCAGCCGGGCCCCCTCCTACGAGCAGTACTTC
v_gene: TRBV18; abundance: .; j_gene: TRBJ2-7; d_gene: .; CDR3aa: CASSPPSSYEQYF; CDR3nt: TGTGCCAGCTCACCACCCAGCTCCTACGAGCAGTACTTC
v_gene: TRBV6-6; abundance: .; j_gene: TRBJ1-1; d_gene: .; CDR3aa: CASSFLLQGSTEAFF; CDR3nt: TGTGCCAGCAGTTTTCTACTACAGGGATCCACTGAAGCTTTCTTT
v_gene: TRBV29-1; abundance: .; j_gene: TRBJ2-3; d_gene: .; CDR3aa: CSVEGTSTDTQYF; CDR3nt: TGCAGCGTGGAGGGAACTAGCACAGATACGCAGTATTTT
v_gene: TRBV7-2; abundance: .; j_gene: TRBJ2-7; d_gene: TRBD1; CDR3aa: CASSLVGQGGYEQYF; CDR3nt: TGTGCCAGCAGCTTAGTAGGACAGGGTGGCTACGAGCAGTACTTC
v_gene: TRBV4-1; abundance: .; j_gene: TRBJ1-2; d_gene: .; CDR3aa: CASSQEGDSRNYGYTF; CDR3nt: TGCGCCAGCAGCCAAGAAGGAGACTCCAGGAACTATGGCTACACCTTC
v_gene: TRBV11-2; abundance: .; j_gene: TRBJ2-1; d_gene: .; CDR3aa: CASSLGTEGAKFF; CDR3nt: TGTGCCAGCAGCTTGGGGACGGAAGGTGCGAAGTTCTTC
v_gene: TRBV6-6; abundance: .; j_gene: TRBJ2-1; d_gene: .; CDR3aa: CASSGGYQSSYNEQFF; CDR3nt: TGTGCCAGCAGCGGGGGCTATCAGAGCTCCTACAATGAGCAGTTCTTC
v_gene: TRBV7-2; abundance: .; j_gene: TRBJ2-3; d_gene: .; CDR3aa: CASSLSMVADTQYF; CDR3nt: TGTGCCAGCAGCTTATCGATGGTCGCCGATACGCAGTATTTT
v_gene: TRBV18; abundance: .; j_gene: TRBJ2-5; d_gene: .; CDR3aa: CASSPPGSGETQYF; CDR3nt: TGTGCCAGCTCACCACCCGGGAGTGGGGAGACCCAGTACTTC
v_gene: TRBV2; abundance: .; j_gene: TRBJ2-2; d_gene: TRBD1; CDR3aa: CASTHSDRAAGELFF; CDR3nt: TGTGCCAGCACACATTCGGACAGGGCCGCCGGGGAGCTGTTTTTT
v_gene: TRBV21-1; abundance: once; j_gene: TRBJ1-5; d_gene: .; CDR3aa: CASSNGNRFSNQPQHF; CDR3nt: TGTGCCAGCAGCAATGGGAACAGGTTTAGCAATCAGCCCCAGCATTTT
v_gene: TRBV7-2; abundance: .; j_gene: TRBJ1-6; d_gene: .; CDR3aa: CASSFAVSSYNSPLHF; CDR3nt: TGTGCCAGCAGCTTTGCCGTCAGCTCCTATAATTCACCCCTCCACTTT
v_gene: TRBV7-2; abundance: .; j_gene: TRBJ2-2; d_gene: .; CDR3aa: CASSPGVSGELFF; CDR3nt: TGTGCCAGCAGCCCAGGAGTCTCCGGGGAGCTGTTTTTT
v_gene: TRBV7-9; abundance: .; j_gene: TRBJ1-1; d_gene: .; CDR3aa: CASSSQSLNTEAFF; CDR3nt: TGTGCCAGCAGCTCACAGAGTTTGAACACTGAAGCTTTCTTT
v_gene: TRBV5-1; abundance: .; j_gene: TRBJ2-7; d_gene: TRBD2; CDR3aa: CASSGTSGGMKEQYF; CDR3nt: TGCGCCAGCAGCGGGACTAGCGGGGGTATGAAGGAGCAGTACTTC
v_gene: TRBV4-3; abundance: .; j_gene: TRBJ2-1; d_gene: TRBD2; CDR3aa: CASSHRLAGVTYNEQFF; CDR3nt: TGCGCCAGCAGCCATCGACTAGCGGGAGTCACATACAATGAGCAGTTCTTC
v_gene: TRBV13; abundance: .; j_gene: TRBJ1-2; d_gene: TRBD1; CDR3aa: CASSLRDRKGYTF; CDR3nt: TGTGCCAGCAGCCTCCGGGACAGGAAGGGCTACACCTTC
v_gene: TRBV4-3; abundance: .; j_gene: TRBJ2-3; d_gene: TRBD2; CDR3aa: CASSQALIAGRTPSTDTQYF; CDR3nt: TGCGCCAGCAGCCAGGCCCTTATAGCGGGGCGAACTCCTAGCACAGATACGCAGTATTTT
v_gene: TRBV11-2; abundance: .; j_gene: TRBJ2-7; d_gene: .; CDR3aa: CASSLVPGQSIGRQYF; CDR3nt: TGTGCCAGCAGCTTAGTACCGGGACAATCTATAGGACGGCAGTACTTC
v_gene: TRBV2; abundance: .; j_gene: TRBJ1-5; d_gene: .; CDR3aa: CASSEEQEGPQHF; CDR3nt: TGTGCCAGCAGTGAAGAGCAGGAGGGTCCCCAGCATTTT
v_gene: TRBV5-6; abundance: .; j_gene: TRBJ2-4; d_gene: .; CDR3aa: CASSLGGNIQYF; CDR3nt: TGTGCCAGCAGCTTGGGGGGAAACATTCAGTACTTC